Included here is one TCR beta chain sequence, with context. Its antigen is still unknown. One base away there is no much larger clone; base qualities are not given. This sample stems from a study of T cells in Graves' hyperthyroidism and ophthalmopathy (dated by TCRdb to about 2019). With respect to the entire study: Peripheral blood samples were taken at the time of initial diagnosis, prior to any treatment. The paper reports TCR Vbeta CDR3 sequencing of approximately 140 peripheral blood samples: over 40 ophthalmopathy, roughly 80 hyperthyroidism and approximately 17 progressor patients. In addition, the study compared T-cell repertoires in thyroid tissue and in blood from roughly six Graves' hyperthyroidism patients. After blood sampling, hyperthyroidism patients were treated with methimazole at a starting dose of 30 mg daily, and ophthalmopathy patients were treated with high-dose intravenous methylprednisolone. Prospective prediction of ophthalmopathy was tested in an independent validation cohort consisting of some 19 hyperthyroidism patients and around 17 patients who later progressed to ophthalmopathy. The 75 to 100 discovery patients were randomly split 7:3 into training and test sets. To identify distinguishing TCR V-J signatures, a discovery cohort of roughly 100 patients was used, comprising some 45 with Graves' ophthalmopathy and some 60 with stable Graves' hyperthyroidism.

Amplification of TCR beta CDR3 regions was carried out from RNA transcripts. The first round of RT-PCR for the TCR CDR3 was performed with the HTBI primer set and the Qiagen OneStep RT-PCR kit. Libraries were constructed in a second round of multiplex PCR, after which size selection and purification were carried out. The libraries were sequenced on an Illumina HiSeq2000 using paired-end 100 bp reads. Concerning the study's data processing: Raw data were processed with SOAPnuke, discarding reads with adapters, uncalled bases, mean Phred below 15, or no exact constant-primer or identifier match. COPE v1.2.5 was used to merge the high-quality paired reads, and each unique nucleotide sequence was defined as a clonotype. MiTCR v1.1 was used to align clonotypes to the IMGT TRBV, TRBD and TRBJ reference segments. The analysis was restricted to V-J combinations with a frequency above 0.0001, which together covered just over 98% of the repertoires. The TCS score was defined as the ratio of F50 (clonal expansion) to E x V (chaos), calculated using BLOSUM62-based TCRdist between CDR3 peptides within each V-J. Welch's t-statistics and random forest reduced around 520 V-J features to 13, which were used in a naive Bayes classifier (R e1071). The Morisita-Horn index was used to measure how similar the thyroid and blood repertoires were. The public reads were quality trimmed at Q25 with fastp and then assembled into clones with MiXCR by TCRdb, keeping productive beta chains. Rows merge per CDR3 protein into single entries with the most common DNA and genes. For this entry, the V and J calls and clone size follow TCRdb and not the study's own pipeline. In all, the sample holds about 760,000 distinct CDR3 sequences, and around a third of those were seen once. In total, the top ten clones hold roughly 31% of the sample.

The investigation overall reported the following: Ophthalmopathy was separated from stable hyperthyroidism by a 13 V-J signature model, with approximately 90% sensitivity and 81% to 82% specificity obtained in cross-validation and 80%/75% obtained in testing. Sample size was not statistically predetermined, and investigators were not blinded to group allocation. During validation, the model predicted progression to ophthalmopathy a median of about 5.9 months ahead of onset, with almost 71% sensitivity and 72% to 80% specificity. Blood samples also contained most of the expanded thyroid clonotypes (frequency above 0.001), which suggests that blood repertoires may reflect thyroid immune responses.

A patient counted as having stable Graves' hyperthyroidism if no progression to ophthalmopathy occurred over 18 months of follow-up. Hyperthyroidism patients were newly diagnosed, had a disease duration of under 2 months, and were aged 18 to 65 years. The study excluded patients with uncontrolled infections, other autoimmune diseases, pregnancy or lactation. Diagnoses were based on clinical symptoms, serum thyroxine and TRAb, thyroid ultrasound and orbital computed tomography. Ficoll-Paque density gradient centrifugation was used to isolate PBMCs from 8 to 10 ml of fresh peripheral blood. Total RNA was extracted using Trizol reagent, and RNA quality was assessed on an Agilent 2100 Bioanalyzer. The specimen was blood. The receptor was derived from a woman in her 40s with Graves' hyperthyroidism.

The CDR3 is CASSRNRDAEQYF. At the DNA level, the sequence is TGTGCCAGCAGCAGGAACAGGGATGCCGAGCAGTACTTC. In this chain, TRBV7-2 is recombined with TRBJ2-7; the D gene is perhaps TRBD1, from 6 matching bases. From a lookup of the germline V gene, CDR1 and CDR2 are SGHTA and FQGNSA. Spanning cysteine to phenylalanine, the CDR3 consists of 13 amino acids. Of all the DNA, just the CDR3 is kept, 39 bases in frame from base 1. The V and J ends are trimmed by 5 bases and 6 bases, leaving 14 bases between them.